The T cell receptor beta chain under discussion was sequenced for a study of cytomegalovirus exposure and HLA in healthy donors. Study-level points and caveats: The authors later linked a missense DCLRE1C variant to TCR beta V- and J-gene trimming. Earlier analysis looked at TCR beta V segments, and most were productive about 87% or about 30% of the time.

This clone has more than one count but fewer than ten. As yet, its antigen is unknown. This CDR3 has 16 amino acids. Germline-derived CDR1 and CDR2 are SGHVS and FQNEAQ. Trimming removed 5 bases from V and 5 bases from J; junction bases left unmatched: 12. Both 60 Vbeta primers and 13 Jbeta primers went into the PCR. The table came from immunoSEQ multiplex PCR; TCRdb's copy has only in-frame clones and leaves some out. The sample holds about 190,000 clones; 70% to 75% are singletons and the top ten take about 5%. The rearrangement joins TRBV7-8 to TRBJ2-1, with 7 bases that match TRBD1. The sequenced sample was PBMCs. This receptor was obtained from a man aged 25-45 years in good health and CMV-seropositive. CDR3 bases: TGTGCCAGCAGCCTGAAACAGGGGAACTTCCACAATGAGCAGTTCTTC. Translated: CASSLKQGNFHNEQFF.